These T cell receptor beta chains were read from a single sample in a study of blood T cell repertoires in COVID-19. Repertoires were generated with immunoSEQ multiplex PCR, while TCRdb's copy carries only in-frame clones and drops some. Seen here are around 230,000 clones, around nine tenths observed once, and the top ten hold roughly 4%. Sequenced sample: PBMCs or T cells enriched from blood (not recorded which). The receptors shown here come from a woman aged 30 to 39 with acute COVID-19. Each CDR3 is given with its conserved first and last residue. Fields, in order: V gene, D gene, clone size, CDR3 protein. The D gene is left open where the match is weak. Not every row has a clone size; where given, it reads once, few, many or a size class.

v_call: TRBV4-1; d_call: -; clone_size: many; cdr3_aa: CASSHTSRANEKLFF
v_call: TRBV11-2; d_call: -; clone_size: -; cdr3_aa: CASSYPGGSYNGYTF
v_call: TRBV29-1; d_call: -; clone_size: -; cdr3_aa: CSGRGLHTDTQYF
v_call: TRBV7-9; d_call: -; clone_size: -; cdr3_aa: CASSQGAYGYTF
v_call: TRBV4-1; d_call: -; clone_size: few; cdr3_aa: CASSHPDSGNSPLHF
v_call: TRBV6-5; d_call: -; clone_size: -; cdr3_aa: CASSPFSGYYGYTF
v_call: TRBV10-1; d_call: -; clone_size: -; cdr3_aa: CASSESNLGQPQHF
v_call: TRBV7-9; d_call: -; clone_size: once; cdr3_aa: CASSLVRDGYTF
v_call: TRBV27; d_call: -; clone_size: -; cdr3_aa: CASSLSARPIYGYTF
v_call: TRBV30; d_call: TRBD1; clone_size: -; cdr3_aa: CAWSNPGQGNTGELFF
v_call: TRBV12-5; d_call: TRBD1; clone_size: once; cdr3_aa: CASGPDRAGVNTEAFF
v_call: TRBV5-5; d_call: -; clone_size: -; cdr3_aa: CASSLQGWQPQHF
v_call: TRBV9; d_call: TRBD2; clone_size: -; cdr3_aa: CASSVNRAGTSGTDTQYF
v_call: TRBV7-8; d_call: TRBD1; clone_size: once; cdr3_aa: CASSLWTGGNEQYF
v_call: TRBV25-1; d_call: -; clone_size: -; cdr3_aa: CASSGWTAKETQYF
v_call: TRBV3-1/TRBV3-2; d_call: TRBD1; clone_size: once; cdr3_aa: CASSLGQGREKLFF
v_call: TRBV6-5; d_call: -; clone_size: -; cdr3_aa: CASSYSRVVNTEAFF